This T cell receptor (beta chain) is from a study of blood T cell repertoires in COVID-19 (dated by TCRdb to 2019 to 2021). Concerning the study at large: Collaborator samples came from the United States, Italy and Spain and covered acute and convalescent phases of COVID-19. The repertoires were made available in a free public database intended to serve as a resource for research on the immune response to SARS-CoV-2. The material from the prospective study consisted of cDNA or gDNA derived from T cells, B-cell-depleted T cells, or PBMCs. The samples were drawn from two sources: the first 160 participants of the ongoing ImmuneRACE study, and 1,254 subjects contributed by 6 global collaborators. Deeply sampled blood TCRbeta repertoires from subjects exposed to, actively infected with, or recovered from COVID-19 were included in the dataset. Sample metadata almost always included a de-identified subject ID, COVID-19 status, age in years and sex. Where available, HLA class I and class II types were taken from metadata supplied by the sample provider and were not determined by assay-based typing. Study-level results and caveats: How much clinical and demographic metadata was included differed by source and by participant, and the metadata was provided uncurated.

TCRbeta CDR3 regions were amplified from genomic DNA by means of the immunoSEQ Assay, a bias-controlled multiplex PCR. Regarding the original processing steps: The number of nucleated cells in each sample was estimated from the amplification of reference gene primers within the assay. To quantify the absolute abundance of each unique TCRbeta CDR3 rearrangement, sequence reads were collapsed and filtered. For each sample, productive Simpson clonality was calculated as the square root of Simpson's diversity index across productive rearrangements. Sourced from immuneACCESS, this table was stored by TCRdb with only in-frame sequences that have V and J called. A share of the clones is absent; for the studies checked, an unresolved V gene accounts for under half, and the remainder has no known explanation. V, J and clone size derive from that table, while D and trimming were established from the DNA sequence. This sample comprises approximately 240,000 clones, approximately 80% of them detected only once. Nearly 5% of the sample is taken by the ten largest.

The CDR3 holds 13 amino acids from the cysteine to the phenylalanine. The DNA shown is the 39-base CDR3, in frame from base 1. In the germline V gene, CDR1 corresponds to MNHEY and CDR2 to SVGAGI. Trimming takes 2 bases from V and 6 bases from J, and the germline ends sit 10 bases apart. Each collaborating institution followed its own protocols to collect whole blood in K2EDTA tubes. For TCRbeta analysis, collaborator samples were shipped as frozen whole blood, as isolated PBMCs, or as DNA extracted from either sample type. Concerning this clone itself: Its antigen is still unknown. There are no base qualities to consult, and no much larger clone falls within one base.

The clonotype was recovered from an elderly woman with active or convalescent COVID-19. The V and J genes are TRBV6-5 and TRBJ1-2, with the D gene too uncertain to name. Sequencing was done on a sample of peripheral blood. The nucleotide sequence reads TGTGCCAGCAGTTACATTTCGGGGAATGGCTACACCTTC. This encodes CASSYISGNGYTF.